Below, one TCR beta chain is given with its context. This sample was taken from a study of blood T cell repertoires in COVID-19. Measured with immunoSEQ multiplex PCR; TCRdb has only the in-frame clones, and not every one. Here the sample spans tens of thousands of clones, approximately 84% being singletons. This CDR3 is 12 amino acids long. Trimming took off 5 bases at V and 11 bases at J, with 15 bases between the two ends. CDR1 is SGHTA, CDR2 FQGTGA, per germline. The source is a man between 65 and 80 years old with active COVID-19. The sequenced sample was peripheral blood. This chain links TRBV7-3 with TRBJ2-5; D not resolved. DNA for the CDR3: TGTGCCAGCAGCAACGACCAATACAGACAGTACTTC. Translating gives CASSNDQYRQYF.